The present entry profiles one T cell receptor beta chain with its context. What this receptor recognizes is not known. Qualities for individual bases were not recorded, and no much larger clone is one base off. This sample was included in a study of regulatory T cells in long-lasting Graves disease (dated by TCRdb to the early 2020s). At the level of the whole study: Newly diagnosed Graves' disease patients had taken antithyroid drugs for less than 3 months. Patients with persistent Graves' disease were compared with patients with newly diagnosed Graves' disease using TCR sequencing and RNA sequencing of peripheral blood. The study was conducted in China and was registered as a clinical trial. A total of about 35 samples underwent TCR sequencing, from roughly 13 patients with persistent Graves' disease and 20 or so patients with newly diagnosed Graves' disease. The full study reports these points: Because the primary lesion, thyroid tissue, could not be accessed, the study looked at peripheral blood alone. Sequencing and analysis were restricted to the TCR beta chain. As a limitation, the authors acknowledged that the small sample size may reduce accuracy. Patients with persistent disease shared more public clonotypes (approximately 2,500) than newly diagnosed patients did (more than 900). TRBV28, TRBJ1-2 and TRBJ2-5 were preferentially used in persistent disease, while TRBV20-1 and TRBJ2-1 were favored in newly diagnosed disease. Lower TCR Shannon entropy and fewer highly expanded clones were observed in persistent Graves' disease patients than in newly diagnosed patients, which suggested clonal expansion.

The time point label, as the study defines it: newly diagnosed GD, antithyroid drugs for less than 3 months. RNA was extracted from PBMCs in TRIzol for both TCR sequencing and RNA sequencing. The diagnosis of Graves' disease followed American Thyroid Association guidelines. The patients came from an endocrinology department in Xi'an, China. From each patient, approximately 10 milliliters of peripheral blood was collected into an EDTA anticoagulant tube. Ficoll Paque Plus density gradient separation was used to isolate PBMCs, and no additional T cell sorting was done. An Agilent 2100 Bioanalyzer and agarose gel were used to check RNA quality, and a NanoDrop 2000 was used to measure RNA concentration. The library was prepared using multiplex PCR. Sequencer: Illumina HiSeq 4000. To build TCR beta libraries, CDR3 regions were amplified by Arm-PCR using iRepertoire HTBI primers. Before sequencing, the PCR products underwent gel purification. The paper's processing steps were these. Gene usage analysis of CDR3 amino acid clonotypes used the roughly 62 TRBV and 14 TRBJ segments found across samples. COPE and FqMerger were used to merge filtered high-quality paired reads into contigs. BLAST was used to align contigs to IMGT TRBV, TRBD and TRBJ reference genes, with CDR3 defined following IMGT. Clonotypes above 0.1% frequency were classified as highly expanded clones. Repertoire diversity was measured by Shannon entropy, and V-J evenness by the Gini coefficient. A clonotype was considered public if more than one individual shared it. TCRdb ran its own pipeline on the public reads, namely fastp trimming at Q25 and MiXCR clone calling, and kept in-frame beta chains. A single entry per CDR3 protein holds the most common genes and DNA from its merged rows. TCRdb, rather than the study authors, made the V and J calls. The sample contains around 250,000 distinct CDR3 sequences, about 17% of them found a single time. Of the sample, approximately 14% is held by the ten largest clones.

The CDR3 numbers 12 residues from cysteine through phenylalanine. Just CDR3 DNA is preserved here, 36 bases in frame from base 1. V drops 8 bases and J drops 6 bases, leaving 10 bases in between. CDR1 and CDR2, per the germline V gene, are MNHNS and SASEGT. This same sample was also taken into another study, of T cells in Graves' hyperthyroidism and ophthalmopathy. The second study reports: Stable Graves' hyperthyroidism was defined as the absence of progression to ophthalmopathy over 18 months of follow-up. The hyperthyroidism patients were between 18 and 65 years old and newly diagnosed, with a disease duration of less than 2 months. Any patient with an uncontrolled infection, another autoimmune disease, pregnancy or lactation was excluded. Diagnoses relied on clinical symptoms, serum thyroxine and TRAb, thyroid ultrasound and orbital computed tomography. For the first round of RT-PCR on the TCR CDR3, the HTBI primer set was used together with the Qiagen OneStep RT-PCR kit. Blood samples also contained most of the expanded thyroid clonotypes (frequency above 0.001), which suggests that blood repertoires may reflect thyroid immune responses. A 13 V-J signature model separated ophthalmopathy from stable hyperthyroidism, with about 90% sensitivity and 81.08% specificity in cross-validation and 80%/75% in testing. In validation, the model predicted progression to ophthalmopathy with 65% to 71% sensitivity and roughly 75% specificity, a median of about 6 months before onset. TCR V-J signatures able to tell the groups apart were searched for in a discovery cohort of 100 patients, of whom over 40 had Graves' ophthalmopathy and under 65 had stable Graves' hyperthyroidism. An independent validation cohort of about 20 hyperthyroidism patients and 15 or so patients who later progressed to ophthalmopathy tested prospective prediction of ophthalmopathy. The roughly 91 discovery patients were randomly split 7:3 into training and test sets. In addition, the study compared T-cell repertoires in thyroid tissue and in blood from roughly 6 Graves' hyperthyroidism patients. After blood sampling, hyperthyroidism patients were treated with methimazole at a starting dose of 30 mg daily, and ophthalmopathy patients were treated with high-dose intravenous methylprednisolone. Libraries were constructed in a second round of multiplex PCR, after which size selection and purification were performed. Sequencing of the libraries was done on an Illumina HiSeq2000 using paired-end 100 bp reads. Raw data were processed with SOAPnuke, discarding reads with adapters, uncalled bases, mean Phred below 15, or no exact constant-primer or identifier match. High-quality paired reads were merged with COPE v1.2.5, and unique nucleotide sequences were defined as clonotypes. MiTCR v1.1 was used to align the clonotypes against IMGT TRBV, TRBD and TRBJ reference segments. The analysis was restricted to V-J combinations with a frequency above 0.0001, which together covered 99% to 99.2% of the repertoires. A TCS score was defined as the ratio between F50 (clonal expansion) and ExV (chaos), using BLOSUM62-based TCRdist between CDR3 peptides within each V-J. Welch's t-statistics and random forest reduced 500 to 650 V-J features to 10 to 15, which were used in a naive Bayes classifier (R e1071). No statistical method was used to set the sample size in advance, and investigators knew the group allocation. TCR Vbeta CDR3 sequencing of 130 to 150 peripheral blood samples (approximately 44 ophthalmopathy, around 80 hyperthyroidism and roughly 17 progressor patients) is reported in the paper.

The sample in question was peripheral blood mononuclear cells (PBMCs), obtained at new diagnosis, from a patient treated with antithyroid drugs. The chain is encoded by TRBV6-1 joined to TRBJ2-2; the best D guess is TRBD1, with 6 bases matching. This receptor was taken from a woman aged 25-40 years with Graves disease. Donor details come from another sample of the same person, matched by shared clones. The DNA sequence is TGTGCCAGCGGGCAGGGGTCCGGGGAGCTGTTTTTT. Translated, it reads CASGQGSGELFF.